The T cell receptor beta chain under discussion was sequenced for a study of cytomegalovirus exposure and HLA in healthy donors. Study-level background: Later, an analysis reported that the 120 or so validation repertoires had used the same platform as the roughly 720 first-cohort repertoires.

The donors were in the approximately 120-subject validation cohort; that cohort was separate from the approximately 700-subject first cohort. Germline-derived CDR1 and CDR2 are MNHEY and SMNVEV (reference sequence). There are 16 residues in the CDR3. With 5 bases removed from V and 7 bases from J, the gap between germline ends came to 20 bases. Assay: immunoSEQ multiplex PCR; the TCRdb copy retains only in-frame clones and omits some. The data show 85,000 to 130,000 clones, roughly nine tenths seen once. As concerns this clone: Its antigen remains unknown.

General study points: It was reported that the classifier diagnosed cytomegalovirus status with high specificity and sensitivity in both the original and validation cohorts. TCR beta chains numbering more than 150 were designated cytomegalovirus-associated.

The origin of this receptor is a woman younger than 35 in good health and CMV-seropositive. The J gene is TRBJ1-4, the V gene TRBV27; D might be TRBD1 (6 bases). Material: PBMCs. DNA of the CDR3: TGTGCCAGCAGTCCAACCACAGGGAAGTTTGGTGAAAAACTGTTTTTT. Amino acids: CASSPTTGKFGEKLFF.